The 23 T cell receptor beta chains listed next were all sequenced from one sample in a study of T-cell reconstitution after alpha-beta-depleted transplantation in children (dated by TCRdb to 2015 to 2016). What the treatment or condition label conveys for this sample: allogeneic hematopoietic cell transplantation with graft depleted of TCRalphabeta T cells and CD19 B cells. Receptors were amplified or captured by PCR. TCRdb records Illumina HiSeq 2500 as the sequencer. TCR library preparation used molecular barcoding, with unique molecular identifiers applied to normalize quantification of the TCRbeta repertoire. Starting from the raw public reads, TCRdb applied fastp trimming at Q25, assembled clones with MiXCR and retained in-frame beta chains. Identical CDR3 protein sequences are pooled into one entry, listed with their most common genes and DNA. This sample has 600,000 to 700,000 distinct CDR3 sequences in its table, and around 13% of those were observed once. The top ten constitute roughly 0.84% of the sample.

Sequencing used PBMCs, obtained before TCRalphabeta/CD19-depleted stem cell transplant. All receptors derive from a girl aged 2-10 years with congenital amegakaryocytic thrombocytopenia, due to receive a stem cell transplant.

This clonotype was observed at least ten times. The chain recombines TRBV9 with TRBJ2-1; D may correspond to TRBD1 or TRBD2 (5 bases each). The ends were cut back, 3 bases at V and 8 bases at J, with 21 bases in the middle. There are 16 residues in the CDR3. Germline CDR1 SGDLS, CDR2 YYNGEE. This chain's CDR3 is CASSEEGASRWDEQFF. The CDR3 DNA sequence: TGTGCCAGCAGCGAGGAAGGGGCTAGCCGTTGGGATGAGCAGTTCTTC.

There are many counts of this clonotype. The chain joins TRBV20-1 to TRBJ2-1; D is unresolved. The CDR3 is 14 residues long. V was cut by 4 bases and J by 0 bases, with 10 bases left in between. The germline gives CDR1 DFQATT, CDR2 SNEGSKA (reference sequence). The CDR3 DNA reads TGCAGTGCTATCGGACGGAGCTCCTACAATGAGCAGTTCTTC. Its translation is CSAIGRSSYNEQFF.

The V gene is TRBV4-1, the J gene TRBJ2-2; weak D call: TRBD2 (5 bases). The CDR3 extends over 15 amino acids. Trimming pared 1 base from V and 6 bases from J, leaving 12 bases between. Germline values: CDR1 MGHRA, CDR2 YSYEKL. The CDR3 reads CASSQVLKRAGELFF. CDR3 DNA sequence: TGCGCCAGCAGCCAAGTTTTAAAGAGGGCCGGGGAGCTGTTTTTT.

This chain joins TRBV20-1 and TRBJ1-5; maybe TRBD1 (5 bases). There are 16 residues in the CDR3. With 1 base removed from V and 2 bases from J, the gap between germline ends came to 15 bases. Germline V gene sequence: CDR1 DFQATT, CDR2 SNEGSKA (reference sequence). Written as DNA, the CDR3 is TGCAGTGCTAGAGGGGGGGGGACGTATGGCAATCAGCCCCAGCATTTT. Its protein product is CSARGGGTYGNQPQHF.

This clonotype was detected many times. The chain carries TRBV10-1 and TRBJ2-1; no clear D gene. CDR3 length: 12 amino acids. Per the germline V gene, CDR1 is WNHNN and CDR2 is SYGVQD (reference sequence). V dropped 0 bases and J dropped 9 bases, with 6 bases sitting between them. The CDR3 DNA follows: TGCGCCAGCAGTGAGTCAGATGGTGAGCAGTTCTTC. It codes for CASSESDGEQFF.

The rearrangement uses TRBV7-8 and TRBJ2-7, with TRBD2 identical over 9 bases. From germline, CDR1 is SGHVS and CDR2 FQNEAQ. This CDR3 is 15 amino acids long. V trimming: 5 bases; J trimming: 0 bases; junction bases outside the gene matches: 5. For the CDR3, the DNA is TGTGCCAGCAGCCCACTAGCGGGCAACTCCTACGAGCAGTACTTC. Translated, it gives CASSPLAGNSYEQYF.

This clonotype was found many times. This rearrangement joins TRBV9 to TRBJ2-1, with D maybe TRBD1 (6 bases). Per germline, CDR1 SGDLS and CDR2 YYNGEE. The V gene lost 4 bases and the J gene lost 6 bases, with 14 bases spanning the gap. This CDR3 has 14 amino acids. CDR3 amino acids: CASSPVQGGNEQFF. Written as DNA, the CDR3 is TGTGCCAGCAGCCCGGTACAGGGCGGCAATGAGCAGTTCTTC.

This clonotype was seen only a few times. The CDR3 DNA reads TGTGCCAGCAGCTTACGAATGGTCCCTGACAGAAGCAATCAGCCCCAGCATTTT. It codes for CASSLRMVPDRSNQPQHF. This chain joins TRBV11-2 and TRBJ1-5; TRBD1 might be the D (5 bases). CDR1 and CDR2 from the germline V gene are SGHAT and FQNNGV. The CDR3 length is 18 residues. Trimming left V 2 bases short and J 1 base short, with 18 bases between.

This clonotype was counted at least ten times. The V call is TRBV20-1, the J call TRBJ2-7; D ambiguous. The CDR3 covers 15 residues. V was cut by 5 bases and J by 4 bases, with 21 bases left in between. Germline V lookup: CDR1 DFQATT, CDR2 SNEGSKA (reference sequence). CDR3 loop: CSAYRLAPGEYEQYF. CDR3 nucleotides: TGCAGTGCTTACAGATTGGCTCCGGGCGAATACGAGCAGTACTTC.

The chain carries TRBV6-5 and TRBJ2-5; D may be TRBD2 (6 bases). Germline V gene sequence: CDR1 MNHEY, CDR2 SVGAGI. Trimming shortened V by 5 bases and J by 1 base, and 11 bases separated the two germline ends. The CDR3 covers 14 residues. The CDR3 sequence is CASSRGSRQETQYF. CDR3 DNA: TGTGCCAGCAGTCGGGGGTCCCGCCAAGAGACCCAGTACTTC.

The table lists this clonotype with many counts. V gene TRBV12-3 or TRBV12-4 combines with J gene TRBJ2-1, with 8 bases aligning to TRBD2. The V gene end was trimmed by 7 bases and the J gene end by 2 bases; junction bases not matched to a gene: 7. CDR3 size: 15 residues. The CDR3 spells CASTRSGGAYNEQFF. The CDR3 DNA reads TGTGCCAGCACTCGCTCGGGGGGGGCCTACAATGAGCAGTTCTTC.

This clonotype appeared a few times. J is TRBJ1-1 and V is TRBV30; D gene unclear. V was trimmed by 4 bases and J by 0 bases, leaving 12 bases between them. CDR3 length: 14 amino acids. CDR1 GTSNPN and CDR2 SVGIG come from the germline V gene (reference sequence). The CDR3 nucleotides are TGTGCCTGGACCATGGGCGGCATGAACACTGAAGCTTTCTTT. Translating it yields CAWTMGGMNTEAFF.

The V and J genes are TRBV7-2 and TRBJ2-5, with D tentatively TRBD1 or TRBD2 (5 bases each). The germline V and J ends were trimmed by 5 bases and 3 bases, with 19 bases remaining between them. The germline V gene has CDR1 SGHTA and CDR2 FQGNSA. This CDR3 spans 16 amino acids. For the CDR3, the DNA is TGTGCCAGCAGCCAAGGGGACCTGGCGCCTGAAGAGACCCAGTACTTC. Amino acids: CASSQGDLAPEETQYF.

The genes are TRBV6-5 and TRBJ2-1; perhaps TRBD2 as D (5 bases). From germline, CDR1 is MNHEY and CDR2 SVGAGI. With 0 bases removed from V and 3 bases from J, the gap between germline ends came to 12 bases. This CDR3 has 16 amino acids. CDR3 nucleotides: TGTGCCAGCAGTTACTCAGAGGGAGACCTCTACAATGAGCAGTTCTTC. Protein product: CASSYSEGDLYNEQFF.

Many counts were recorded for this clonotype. The CDR3: CSSYSSYNEQFF. The CDR3 DNA reads as TGCAGCTCTTACAGCTCCTACAATGAGCAGTTCTTC. The V gene is TRBV29-1, the J gene TRBJ2-1; D call uncertain. V was trimmed by 8 bases and J by 0 bases, leaving 8 bases between them. This CDR3 is built from 12 residues. Per the germline V gene, CDR1 is SQVTM and CDR2 is ANQGSEA.

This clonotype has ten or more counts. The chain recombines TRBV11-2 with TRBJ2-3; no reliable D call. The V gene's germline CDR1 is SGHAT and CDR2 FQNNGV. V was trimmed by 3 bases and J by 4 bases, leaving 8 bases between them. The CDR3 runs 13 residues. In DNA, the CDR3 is TGTGCCAGCAGCTTCCCTGAGGCAGATACGCAGTATTTT. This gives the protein CASSFPEADTQYF.

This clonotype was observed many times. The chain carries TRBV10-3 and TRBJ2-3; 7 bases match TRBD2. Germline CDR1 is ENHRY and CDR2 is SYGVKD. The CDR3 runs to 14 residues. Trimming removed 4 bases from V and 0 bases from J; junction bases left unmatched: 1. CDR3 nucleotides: TGTGCCATCAGTGTTAGCGGGAGCACAGATACGCAGTATTTT. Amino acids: CAISVSGSTDTQYF.

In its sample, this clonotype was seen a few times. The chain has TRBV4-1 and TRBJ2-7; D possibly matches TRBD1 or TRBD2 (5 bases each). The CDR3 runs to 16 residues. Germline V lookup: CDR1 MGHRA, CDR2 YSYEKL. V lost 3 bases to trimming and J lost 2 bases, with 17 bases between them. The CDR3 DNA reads TGCGCCAGCAGCCAGGGGAGTGGGACCAGAGCCTACGAGCAGTACTTC. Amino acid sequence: CASSQGSGTRAYEQYF.

The CDR3 protein is CASSLSRGEQPQHF. The CDR3, as DNA: TGTGCCAGCAGTTTAAGCAGGGGTGAGCAGCCCCAGCATTTT. The rearrangement links TRBV27 to TRBJ1-5; TRBD1 is a possible D gene (6 bases). V dropped 2 bases and J dropped 7 bases, with 12 bases sitting between them. The CDR3 is 14 amino acids. Germline lookup yields CDR1 MNHEY and CDR2 SMNVEV (reference sequence).

The CDR3 sequence is CSAGQGGPYEQYF. Here the CDR3 DNA reads TGCAGTGCGGGCCAAGGCGGGCCCTACGAGCAGTACTTC. This sequence joins TRBV20-1 and TRBJ2-7; D may be TRBD2 (5 bases). CDR1 is DFQATT, CDR2 SNEGSKA, per germline (reference sequence). With 6 bases removed from V and 2 bases from J, the gap between germline ends came to 14 bases. This CDR3 contains 13 residues.

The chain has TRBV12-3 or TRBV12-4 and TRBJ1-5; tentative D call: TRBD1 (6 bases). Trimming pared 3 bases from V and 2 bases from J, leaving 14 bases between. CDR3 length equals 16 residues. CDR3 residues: CASSFGAGVGNQPQHF. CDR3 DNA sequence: TGTGCCAGCAGTTTTGGGGCAGGGGTTGGCAATCAGCCCCAGCATTTT.

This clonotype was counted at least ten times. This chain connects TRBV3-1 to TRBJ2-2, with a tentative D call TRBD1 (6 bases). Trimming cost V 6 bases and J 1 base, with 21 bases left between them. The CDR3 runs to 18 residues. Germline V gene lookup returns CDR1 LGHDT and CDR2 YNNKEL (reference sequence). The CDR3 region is CASSDETGTTLNTGELFF. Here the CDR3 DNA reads TGTGCCAGCAGTGACGAGACCGGGACAACCCTGAACACCGGGGAGCTGTTTTTT.

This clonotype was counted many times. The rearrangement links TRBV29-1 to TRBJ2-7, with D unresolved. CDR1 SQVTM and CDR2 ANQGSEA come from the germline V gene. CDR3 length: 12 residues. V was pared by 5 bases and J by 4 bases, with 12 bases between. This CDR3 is CSVKQPYYEQYF. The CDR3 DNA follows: TGCAGCGTTAAACAGCCTTATTACGAGCAGTACTTC.